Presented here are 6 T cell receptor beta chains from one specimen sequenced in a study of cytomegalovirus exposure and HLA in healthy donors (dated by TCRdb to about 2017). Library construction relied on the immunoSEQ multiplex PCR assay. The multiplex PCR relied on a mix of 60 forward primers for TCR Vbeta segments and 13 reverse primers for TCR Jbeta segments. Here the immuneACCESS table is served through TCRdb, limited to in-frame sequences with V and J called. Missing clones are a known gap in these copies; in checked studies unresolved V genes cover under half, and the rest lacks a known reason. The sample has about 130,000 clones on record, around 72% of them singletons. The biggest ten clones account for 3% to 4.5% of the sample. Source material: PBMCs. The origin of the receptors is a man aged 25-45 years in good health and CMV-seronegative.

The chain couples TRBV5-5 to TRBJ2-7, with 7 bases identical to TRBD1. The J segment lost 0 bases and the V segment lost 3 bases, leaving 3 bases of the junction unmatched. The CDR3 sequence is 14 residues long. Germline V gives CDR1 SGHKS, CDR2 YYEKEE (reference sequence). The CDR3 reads CASSWDRTSYEQYF. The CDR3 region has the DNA TGTGCCAGCAGCTGGGACAGAACCTCCTACGAGCAGTACTTC.

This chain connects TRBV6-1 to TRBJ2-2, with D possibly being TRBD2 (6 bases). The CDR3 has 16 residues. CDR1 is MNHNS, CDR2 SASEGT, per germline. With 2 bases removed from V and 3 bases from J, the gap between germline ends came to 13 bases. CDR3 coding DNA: TGTGCCAGCAGTGAATTGGTTGGCGGGGACACCGGGGAGCTGTTTTTT. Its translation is CASSELVGGDTGELFF.

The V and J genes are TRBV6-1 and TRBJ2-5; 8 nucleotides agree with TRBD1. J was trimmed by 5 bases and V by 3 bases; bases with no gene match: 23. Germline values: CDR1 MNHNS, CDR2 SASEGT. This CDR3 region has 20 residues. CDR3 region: CASSEGSGYWQGAWGETQYF. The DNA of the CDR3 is TGTGCCAGCAGTGAGGGGAGTGGGTATTGGCAGGGGGCCTGGGGGGAGACCCAGTACTTC.

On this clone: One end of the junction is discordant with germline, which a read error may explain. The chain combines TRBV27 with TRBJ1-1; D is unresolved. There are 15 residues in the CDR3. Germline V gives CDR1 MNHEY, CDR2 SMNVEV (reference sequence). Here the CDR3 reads CASSTLTSMNTEAFF. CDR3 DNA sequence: TGTGCCAGCAGTACTCTTACGAGCATGAATACTGAAGCTTTCTTT.

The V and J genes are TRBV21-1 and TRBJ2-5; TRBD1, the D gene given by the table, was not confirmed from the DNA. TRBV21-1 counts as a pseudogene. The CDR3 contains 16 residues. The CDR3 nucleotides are TGTGCCAGCAGCAAATTGAGTAGCCAGGGTGGAGAGACCCAGTACTTC. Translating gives CASSKLSSQGGETQYF.

CDR3 coding DNA: TGTGCCAGCAGTCAGGGGGAGGCGGGGGAGCAGTACTTC. Its protein is CASSQGEAGEQYF. The chain joins TRBV6-1 to TRBJ2-7; possible D gene TRBD1, 7 bases. With 5 bases removed from V and 7 bases from J, the gap between germline ends came to 15 bases. CDR3 length equals 13 residues. Germline lookup yields CDR1 MNHNS and CDR2 SASEGT.